The 27 T cell receptor beta chains below all came from one sample that was sequenced in a study of T cell repertoires in cytomegalovirus infection. TCRdb ran MiXCR on the reads and lists one entry per CDR3 protein. The sample consists of 69,000 or so distinct CDR3 sequences, 28% of them appearing once. These TCRs' antigens remain unknown. Specimen: CD8+ T cells from cultured PBMCs, collected from culture after CMV antigen stimulation. These receptors all come from a human donor in good health (CMV status not recorded). Some clones in this sample may be carry-over from other donors' samples.

In its sample, this clonotype was seen many times. J is TRBJ2-3 and V is TRBV7-8; D is perhaps TRBD2 (8 bases). Germline V gene lookup returns CDR1 SGHVS and CDR2 FQNEAQ. V was trimmed by 4 bases and J by 0 bases, leaving 23 bases between them. The CDR3 is 19 residues long. The CDR3 DNA follows: TGTGCCAGCAGCTCCAGGGGGGTAGCGGGACCAGCTAGCACAGATACGCAGTATTTT. It specifies CASSSRGVAGPASTDTQYF.

The sample holds a few counts of this clonotype. The chain links TRBV12-3 or TRBV12-4 to TRBJ2-7; 10 positions match TRBD2. Germline trimming cut 4 bases from V and 4 bases from J; bases unmatched to any gene: 7. The CDR3 totals 15 residues. DNA for the CDR3: TGTGCCAGCAGTTACAAAGCGGGGGGGCCGTACGAGCAGTACTTC. This sequence encodes CASSYKAGGPYEQYF.

A note on this clonotype: A single base separates this from a much larger clone, so it may be a read error. The chain has TRBV11-3 and TRBJ2-5, with 12 nucleotides matching TRBD1. This CDR3 comprises 15 residues. The germline gives CDR1 SGHNT, CDR2 YENEEA. The trim removed 6 bases at V and 5 bases at J, leaving 7 bases unmatched. This CDR3 reads CASRPGTGGDETQYF. In nucleotides, the CDR3 is TGTGCCAGCAGGCCCGGGACAGGGGGCGATGAGACCCAGTACTTC. The whole variable domain, filled in from reference TRBV11-3 and TRBJ2-5, reads EAGVVQSPRYKIIEKKQPVAFWCNPISGHNTLYWYLQNLGQGPELLIRYENEEAVDDSQLPKDRFSAERLKGVDSTLKIQPAELGDSAVYLCASRPGTGGDETQYFGPGTRLLVL.

The chain links TRBV4-1 to TRBJ1-1; 11 bases fit TRBD1. CDR1 is MGHRA, CDR2 YSYEKL, per germline. CDR3 size: 15 residues. Losses at the gene ends were 0 bases for V and 5 bases for J; bases not matched to a gene: 2. The CDR3 DNA follows: TGCGCCAGCAGCCAAGAGGACAGGGGGCAAACTGAAGCTTTCTTT. As protein: CASSQEDRGQTEAFF.

This clonotype has only a few counts. This sequence joins TRBV3-1 and TRBJ2-1; 12 positions match TRBD2. Unmatched junction bases numbered 7, after V lost 4 bases and J lost 9 bases. This CDR3 has 15 amino acids. Germline V gene lookup returns CDR1 LGHDT and CDR2 YNNKEL (reference sequence). CDR3 amino acids: CASSPSSGRAGEQFF. The CDR3 DNA is TGTGCCAGCAGCCCCTCTAGCGGGAGGGCTGGTGAGCAGTTCTTC.

This clonotype was found a few times. J is TRBJ2-1 and V is TRBV12-3 or TRBV12-4; 7 bases map to TRBD2. This CDR3 has 15 amino acids. V lost 3 bases to trimming and J lost 1 base; unmatched junction nucleotides: 3. The CDR3 DNA follows: TGTGCCAGCAGTTTCCTAGCGGAATCCTACAATGAGCAGTTCTTC. It encodes CASSFLAESYNEQFF.

This clonotype appeared a few times. The V call is TRBV27, the J call TRBJ2-7, with D perhaps being TRBD1 or TRBD2 (5 bases each). V was cut by 8 bases and J by 7 bases, with 18 bases left in between. Per germline, CDR1 MNHEY and CDR2 SMNVEV (reference sequence). The CDR3 sequence is 13 residues long. The CDR3 DNA follows: TGTGCCAGCGGTGACAACGGGGCCCCTGAGCAGTACTTC. This encodes CASGDNGAPEQYF.

CDR3: CAWTSGTGSHEQYF. CDR3 coding DNA: TGTGCCTGGACCTCCGGGACAGGGTCCCACGAGCAGTACTTC. This rearrangement joins TRBV30 to TRBJ2-7, with 9 bases matching TRBD1. J lost 5 bases, V lost 4 bases, and 9 bases had no gene match. The CDR3 loop spans 14 amino acids. CDR1 GTSNPN and CDR2 SVGIG come from the germline V gene (reference sequence).

This clonotype was found many times. This sequence joins TRBV12-3 or TRBV12-4 and TRBJ2-1; 7 nucleotides align to TRBD2. The V segment lost 7 bases and the J segment 6 bases; nucleotides outside the gene matches: 6. The CDR3 has 13 amino acids. CDR3 nucleotides: TGTGCCAGCACTCGATGGGGGGGCAATGAGCAGTTCTTC. This codes for CASTRWGGNEQFF.

This clonotype was seen more than once but under ten times. The chain recombines TRBV4-1 with TRBJ1-5; D gene uncertain. The CDR3 length is 15 residues. Germline V gives CDR1 MGHRA, CDR2 YSYEKL. V shed 6 bases and J shed 1 base, with 13 bases lying between them. CDR3 DNA sequence: TGCGCCAGCAGTCCTGGTCTTCCAAGCAATCAGCCCCAGCATTTT. This encodes CASSPGLPSNQPQHF.

At least ten counts were recorded for this clonotype. The chain carries TRBV6-1 and TRBJ2-7; TRBD2 is a possible D gene (6 bases). Germline V gene lookup returns CDR1 MNHNS and CDR2 SASEGT. The CDR3 length is 14 residues. Trimming removed 8 bases at V and 2 bases at J, with 16 bases between. CDR3 sequence (DNA): TGTGCCAGCGTTCCCGGGACTGCGACCTACGAGCAGTACTTC. This codes for CASVPGTATYEQYF.

This clonotype occurred a few times. V is TRBV19 and J is TRBJ2-5; D is uncertain. V shed 6 bases and J shed 1 base, with 15 bases lying between them. The CDR3 is 15 residues long. Per the germline V gene, CDR1 is LNHDA and CDR2 is SQIVND (reference sequence). CDR3 protein: CASSGYWGSQETQYF. As DNA, the CDR3 is TGTGCCAGTAGCGGATATTGGGGTAGCCAAGAGACCCAGTACTTC.

The chain couples TRBV7-2 to TRBJ2-3; D is uncertain. CDR1 and CDR2 from the germline V gene are SGHTA and FQGNSA. Trimming removed 6 bases at V and 0 bases at J, with 10 bases between. The CDR3 spans 14 residues. CDR3 bases: TGTGCCAGCAGTCAGTTCGGGAGCACAGATACGCAGTATTTT. Translation gives CASSQFGSTDTQYF.

This clonotype was seen a handful of times. V and J are TRBV6-1 and TRBJ1-1, with TRBD1 identical over 10 bases. Germline CDR1 and CDR2: MNHNS and SASEGT. The CDR3 has 14 residues. J was trimmed by 9 bases and V by 6 bases; bases with no gene match: 10. CDR3 protein: CASRPGTGDPKAFF. DNA of the CDR3: TGTGCCAGCAGACCCGGGACAGGGGACCCGAAAGCTTTCTTT.

This clonotype came up a few times. V is TRBV11-2 and J is TRBJ1-6; D possibly corresponds to TRBD1 (6 bases). Trimming shortened V by 4 bases and J by 6 bases, and 16 bases separated the two germline ends. The CDR3 length is 16 residues. Germline assignment: CDR1 SGHAT and CDR2 FQNNGV. The CDR3 loop reads CASSSQGGGGNSPLHF. The CDR3 coding sequence is TGTGCCAGCAGCTCGCAGGGAGGGGGGGGTAATTCACCCCTCCACTTT.

This clonotype was recorded at least ten times. The chain is built from TRBV20-1 and TRBJ1-1, with D perhaps matching TRBD1 (5 bases). CDR3 length: 15 amino acids. CDR1 and CDR2 from the germline V gene are DFQATT and SNEGSKA (reference sequence). Trimming removed 3 bases at V and 1 base at J, with 15 bases between. In DNA form, the CDR3 reads TGCAGTGCTAGGGACCAACGGGGGTCGAACACTGAAGCTTTCTTT. Amino acid sequence: CSARDQRGSNTEAFF.

This clonotype was observed a few times. This rearrangement joins TRBV27 to TRBJ2-3; D is unclear. CDR3 size: 14 residues. Trimming took off 0 bases at V and 5 bases at J, with 9 bases between the two ends. CDR1 MNHEY and CDR2 SMNVEV come from the germline V gene (reference sequence). DNA for the CDR3: TGTGCCAGCAGTTTATCACACGGGTTAGATACGCAGTATTTT. This gives the protein CASSLSHGLDTQYF.

The rearrangement links TRBV28 to TRBJ2-5, with 11 bases lining up with TRBD2. Germline CDR1 MDHEN, CDR2 SYDVKM. The CDR3 totals 24 residues. The J segment lost 5 bases and the V segment lost 2 bases, leaving 31 bases of the junction unmatched. This chain's CDR3 is CASSLAVLAGGPTTRGIPRETQYF. In DNA form, the CDR3 reads TGTGCCAGCAGTTTAGCGGTTCTAGCGGGGGGTCCGACCACCCGGGGGATACCTCGGGAGACCCAGTACTTC.

This clonotype was recorded many times. The chain couples TRBV7-8 to TRBJ2-7, with D perhaps TRBD1 or TRBD2 (5 bases each). This CDR3 has 13 amino acids. V was clipped by 0 bases and J by 4 bases, with 7 bases between them. Germline V lookup: CDR1 SGHVS, CDR2 FQNEAQ. Here the CDR3 DNA reads TGTGCCAGCAGCTTAGCGGGGGATTACGAGCAGTACTTC. Translating gives CASSLAGDYEQYF. Supplemented by reference TRBV7-8 and TRBJ2-7, the full variable domain reads GAGVSQSPRYKVAKRGQDVALRCDPISGHVSLFWYQQALGQGPEFLTYFQNEAQLDKSGLPSDRFFAERPEGSVSTLKIQRTQQEDSAVYLCASSLAGDYEQYFGPGTRLTVT.

This clonotype has more than one count but fewer than ten. The V gene is TRBV7-8, the J gene TRBJ2-7; TRBD2 might be the D (7 bases). The CDR3 sequence is 14 residues long. Germline CDR1 and CDR2: SGHVS and FQNEAQ. Trimming pared 4 bases from V and 5 bases from J, leaving 15 bases between. As DNA, the CDR3 is TGTGCCAGCAGCTGGACCTCGGGGGGCAACGAGCAGTACTTC. It encodes CASSWTSGGNEQYF.

This chain joins TRBV5-4 and TRBJ2-7, with 8 bases lining up with TRBD2. V lost 4 bases and J lost 1; bases outside the gene matches: 4. There are 14 residues in the CDR3. CDR1 and CDR2 from the germline V gene are SGHNT and YYREEE (reference sequence). This chain's CDR3 is CASSSSGGSYEQYF. CDR3 DNA sequence: TGTGCCAGCAGCAGCTCGGGAGGGTCCTACGAGCAGTACTTC.

By share of the sample, this clonotype is medium-sized (0.01 to 0.1%). The rearrangement joins TRBV7-6 to TRBJ2-7; D gene uncertain. V was pared by 5 bases and J by 2 bases, with 10 bases between. There are 13 residues in the CDR3. Germline lookup yields CDR1 SGHVS and CDR2 FNYEAQ. Here the CDR3 reads CASSPGGTYEQYF. CDR3 bases: TGTGCCAGCAGCCCCGGTGGGACCTACGAGCAGTACTTC.

This CDR3 reads CASEREIGNEQFF. The CDR3 DNA is TGTGCCTCAGAGCGGGAGATAGGCAATGAGCAGTTCTTC. V usage is TRBV30 and J usage is TRBJ2-1; 8 nucleotides agree with TRBD2. The CDR3 is 13 residues long. The trim removed 7 bases at V and 6 bases at J, leaving 8 bases unmatched. From germline, CDR1 is GTSNPN and CDR2 SVGIG (reference sequence).

The chain has TRBV18 and TRBJ2-2; 8 nucleotides agree with TRBD1. V shed 1 base and J 0 bases; nucleotides not matched to a gene: 4. The CDR3 runs to 17 residues. Per germline, CDR1 KGHSH and CDR2 LQKENI. The CDR3 spells CASSPLRTGPNTGELFF. The CDR3 region has the DNA TGTGCCAGCTCACCACTGCGGACAGGGCCGAACACCGGGGAGCTGTTTTTT.

The chain recombines TRBV5-6 with TRBJ2-7; D unclear. V lost 1 base to trimming and J lost 0 bases, with 11 bases between them. Germline V gives CDR1 SGHDT, CDR2 YYEEEE. This CDR3 is built from 15 residues. The DNA for the CDR3 is TGTGCCAGCAGCTTGTTAGGCCATAACTCCTACGAGCAGTACTTC. Translated, it gives CASSLLGHNSYEQYF.

A note on this clonotype: Possible read error: a much larger clone is one base away. The rearrangement uses TRBV7-2 and TRBJ1-1; the D is unclear. CDR3 size: 13 residues. Germline V lookup: CDR1 SGHTA, CDR2 FQGNSA. The CDR3 spells CASSLRLNTEALF. CDR3 in DNA: TGTGCCAGCAGCCTTCGCCTGAACACTGAAGCTCTCTTT.

This rearrangement joins TRBV7-2 to TRBJ2-3; possibly TRBD2 for D (5 bases). Germline V gene data show CDR1 as SGHTA and CDR2 as FQGNSA. The CDR3 totals 12 residues. Trimming removed 5 bases from V and 5 bases from J, with 8 bases in between. This CDR3 reads CASSKREDTQYF. In DNA form, the CDR3 reads TGTGCCAGCAGCAAGAGGGAAGATACGCAGTATTTT. Using reference TRBV7-2 and TRBJ2-3 for the parts outside the CDR3, the full variable domain is GAGVSQSPSNKVTEKGKDVELRCDPISGHTALYWYRQSLGQGLEFLIYFQGNSAPDKSGLPSDRFSAERTGGSVSTLTIQRTQQEDSAVYLCASSKREDTQYFGPGTRLTVL.